One and the same sample provided the 18 T cell receptor beta chains below, sequenced in a study of T cell responses to AZD1222 COVID-19 vaccine. Method: immunoSEQ multiplex PCR; TCRdb's copy keeps in-frame clones and lacks some. The profile shows under 110,000 clones, over 75% of them singletons. This specimen was peripheral blood, taken 28 days after the second AZD1222 dose. The receptors here all came from an adult who received the AZD1222 COVID-19 vaccine.

The CDR3 sequence is CASSFDRETYGYTF. In DNA form, the CDR3 reads TGTGCCAGCAGCTTTGACAGGGAGACCTATGGCTACACCTTC. The chain employs TRBV5-8 and TRBJ1-2; 7 nucleotides align to TRBD1. The CDR3 is made up of 14 amino acids. The germline gives CDR1 SGHTS, CDR2 YDEGEE. Trimming cost V 2 bases and J 4 bases; bases outside gene matches: 5.

The genes are TRBV30 and TRBJ1-6, with a possible D match to TRBD1 (5 bases). The germline V gene encodes CDR1 GTSNPN and CDR2 SVGIG (reference sequence). The CDR3 loop spans 12 amino acids. V lost 7 bases and J lost 9, with 13 bases in between. CDR3 sequence: CALTVGSSPLHF. CDR3 coding DNA: TGTGCCTTGACAGTGGGGAGTTCACCCCTCCACTTT.

The CDR3 sequence is CASSETRSTGELFF. The DNA for the CDR3 is TGTGCCAGCAGTGAGACACGCAGCACCGGGGAGCTGTTTTTT. The chain couples TRBV2 to TRBJ2-2, with unresolved D. V shed 3 bases and J shed 4 bases, with 9 bases lying between them. This CDR3 spans 14 amino acids. Per the germline V gene, CDR1 is SNHLY and CDR2 is FYNNEI. Supplemented by reference TRBV2 and TRBJ2-2, the full variable domain reads EPEVTQTPSHQVTQMGQEVILRCVPISNHLYFYWYRQILGQKVEFLVSFYNNEISEKSEIFDDQFSVERPDGSNFTLKIRSTKLEDSAMYFCASSETRSTGELFFGEGSRLTVL.

This chain links TRBV29-1 with TRBJ1-1; tentative D call: TRBD1 (5 bases). The CDR3 is made up of 13 amino acids. V was clipped by 4 bases and J by 5 bases, with 14 bases between them. In germline, CDR1 is SQVTM, CDR2 ANQGSEA. The CDR3 loop reads CSVGQTLETEAFF. DNA for the CDR3: TGCAGCGTTGGACAGACCCTCGAGACTGAAGCTTTCTTT.

V is TRBV5-1 and J is TRBJ1-1; 7 nucleotides align to TRBD1. Germline trimming cut 2 bases from V and 6 bases from J; bases unmatched to any gene: 1. The CDR3 is made up of 12 amino acids. Germline CDR1 SGHRS, CDR2 YFSETQ. CDR3 DNA sequence: TGCGCCAGCAGCTTCCAGGGGGCTGAAGCTTTCTTT. Its protein is CASSFQGAEAFF.

The V call is TRBV4-3, the J call TRBJ2-7, with TRBD1 matching 10 bases. The CDR3 runs to 13 residues. The germline V gene has CDR1 LGHNA and CDR2 YSLEER. V was pared by 2 bases and J by 6 bases, with 1 base of the junction left unmatched. CDR3 in amino acids: CASSQWTGGEQYF. The CDR3 DNA is TGCGCCAGCAGCCAATGGACAGGGGGCGAGCAGTACTTC.

V and J are TRBV9 and TRBJ2-1; perhaps TRBD1 as D (7 bases). Germline CDR1 is SGDLS and CDR2 is YYNGEE. V gave up 0 bases and J gave up 5 bases, with 12 bases separating them. The CDR3 has 15 amino acids. The CDR3 DNA follows: TGTGCCAGCAGCGTAGAGGCGGGACAGAACAATGAGCAGTTCTTC. Amino acid sequence: CASSVEAGQNNEQFF.

This chain links TRBV10-3 with TRBJ1-1; the match to TRBD1 covers 9 bases. CDR3 size: 14 residues. The V gene end was trimmed by 6 bases and the J gene end by 1 base; junction bases not matched to a gene: 3. Per the germline V gene, CDR1 is ENHRY and CDR2 is SYGVKD. DNA of the CDR3: TGTGCCATCAGGCCGGGACAGGGGAACACTGAAGCTTTCTTT. This encodes CAIRPGQGNTEAFF.

This clone showed up just once. The genes are TRBV28 and TRBJ1-1, with 11 bases aligning to TRBD1. The length of the CDR3 is 12 residues. V shed 10 bases and J 9 bases; nucleotides not matched to a gene: 7. Per the germline V gene, CDR1 is MDHEN and CDR2 is SYDVKM. This chain's CDR3 is CAILRDRGKAFF. DNA for the CDR3: TGTGCCATCCTCCGGGACAGGGGGAAAGCTTTCTTT. The whole variable domain, filled in from reference TRBV28 and TRBJ1-1, reads DVKVTQSSRYLVKRTGEKVFLECVQDMDHENMFWYRQDPGLGLRLIYFSYDVKMKEKGDIPEGYSVSREKKERFSLILESASTNQTSMYLCAILRDRGKAFFGQGTRLTVV.

For the CDR3, the DNA is TGTGCCAGCAGCTTGCTGGCGGGGGGCAACTATAATTCACCCCTCCACTTT. Translated: CASSLLAGGNYNSPLHF. The rearrangement uses TRBV5-6 and TRBJ1-6; D might be TRBD1 (6 bases). V lost 1 base, J lost 3 bases, and 14 bases lay in between. Germline values: CDR1 SGHDT, CDR2 YYEEEE. This CDR3 contains 17 residues. Complete variable domain (other parts from reference TRBV5-6 and TRBJ1-6): DAGVTQSPTHLIKTRGQQVTLRCSPKSGHDTVSWYQQALGQGPQFIFQYYEEEERQRGNFPDRFSGHQFPNYSSELNVNALLLGDSALYLCASSLLAGGNYNSPLHFGNGTRLTVT.

The rearrangement links TRBV5-1 to TRBJ2-7; TRBD1 might be the D (6 bases). This CDR3 region has 15 residues. Per germline, CDR1 SGHRS and CDR2 YFSETQ. The V gene lost 4 bases and the J gene lost 2 bases, with 16 bases spanning the gap. The CDR3 nucleotides read TGCGCCAGCAGCCCCTCGTCAGGGGTGGCCTACGAGCAGTACTTC. This encodes CASSPSSGVAYEQYF.

This clone has a single count. The V gene is TRBV9, the J gene TRBJ2-7; possibly TRBD1 for D (6 bases). The CDR3 covers 14 residues. The V and J ends lost 3 bases and 0 bases respectively, with 10 bases between them. Germline CDR1 reads SGDLS; CDR2 reads YYNGEE. The CDR3 spells CASSAGQFSYEQYF. In DNA, the CDR3 is TGTGCCAGCAGCGCCGGACAGTTCTCCTACGAGCAGTACTTC.

The V call is TRBV27, the J call TRBJ2-6; D unclear. V was shortened by 4 bases and J by 0 bases, with 16 bases between the two germline ends. The germline gives CDR1 MNHEY, CDR2 SMNVEV (reference sequence). The CDR3 totals 18 residues. CDR3 sequence: CASSSNSGAHSGANVLTF. The CDR3 DNA sequence: TGTGCCAGCAGTTCGAATTCCGGCGCCCACTCTGGGGCCAACGTCCTGACTTTC.

CDR3 in DNA: TGTGCCAGTAGGACAAAACTGAACAGGCCTACGTACGAGCAGTACTTC. It specifies CASRTKLNRPTYEQYF. The chain joins TRBV19 to TRBJ2-7, with D possibly matching TRBD1 (5 bases). Germline CDR1 and CDR2: LNHDA and SQIVND (reference sequence). V lost 6 bases and J 4 bases, leaving 22 bases between the germline ends. The CDR3 is 16 residues long.

This clone has only one observation. This chain connects TRBV5-4 to TRBJ2-2; 7 bases agree with TRBD2. Trimming at V came to 4 bases and at J to 6 bases, leaving 9 bases not matched to a gene. The CDR3 sequence is 15 residues long. Germline V gene lookup returns CDR1 SGHNT and CDR2 YYREEE (reference sequence). This CDR3 is CASSTQAGSAGELFF. As DNA, the CDR3 is TGTGCCAGCAGCACCCAAGCGGGATCGGCCGGGGAGCTGTTTTTT.

The rearrangement links TRBV19 to TRBJ2-1; D may be TRBD2 (6 bases). The CDR3 is 11 amino acids. Germline CDR1 is LNHDA and CDR2 is SQIVND (reference sequence). Trimming stripped 8 bases from V and 9 bases from J, with 11 bases between. CDR3 amino acids: CASRDWGEQFF. DNA for the CDR3: TGTGCCAGTCGGGACTGGGGTGAGCAGTTCTTC.

The chain is built from TRBV27 and TRBJ2-7; 9 bases agree with TRBD2. Germline CDR1 is MNHEY and CDR2 is SMNVEV (reference sequence). The CDR3 spans 17 residues. With 0 bases clipped from V and 5 bases from J, the junction kept 11 bases outside the gene matches. In nucleotides, the CDR3 is TGTGCCAGCAGTTTATCCTGGAGCGGGAGGCCTCGGGACGAGCAGTACTTC. Amino acid sequence: CASSLSWSGRPRDEQYF.

The J gene is TRBJ1-5, the V gene TRBV5-1; D unclear. This CDR3 contains 13 residues. Trimming took off 4 bases at V and 1 base at J, with 6 bases between the two ends. Germline loops: CDR1 SGHRS, CDR2 YFSETQ. CDR3 loop: CASSPDSNQPQHF. The CDR3 nucleotides read TGCGCCAGCAGCCCCGACAGCAATCAGCCCCAGCATTTT.